The entry that follows covers one T cell receptor (beta chain) sequence. The record originates from a study of T cell changes during pregnancy in multiple sclerosis. The CDR3 contains 17 residues. Germline loops: CDR1 SGHNT, CDR2 YYREEE (reference sequence). The J segment lost 4 bases and the V segment lost 0 bases, leaving 10 bases of the junction unmatched. Clones were sequenced by immunoSEQ multiplex PCR, and TCRdb holds only the in-frame ones, with some missing. The sample carries about 94,000 clones, around 94% recorded once. Sequencing was performed on peripheral blood, taken in the third trimester of pregnancy. The receptor was derived from a female donor with multiple sclerosis, enrolled in a pregnancy study. The chain employs TRBV5-4 and TRBJ1-2, with 9 bases matching TRBD1. The CDR3 here is CASSLGQGVLRGYGYTF. In DNA, the CDR3 is TGTGCCAGCAGCTTGGGACAGGGGGTCCTCCGGGGCTATGGCTACACCTTC.